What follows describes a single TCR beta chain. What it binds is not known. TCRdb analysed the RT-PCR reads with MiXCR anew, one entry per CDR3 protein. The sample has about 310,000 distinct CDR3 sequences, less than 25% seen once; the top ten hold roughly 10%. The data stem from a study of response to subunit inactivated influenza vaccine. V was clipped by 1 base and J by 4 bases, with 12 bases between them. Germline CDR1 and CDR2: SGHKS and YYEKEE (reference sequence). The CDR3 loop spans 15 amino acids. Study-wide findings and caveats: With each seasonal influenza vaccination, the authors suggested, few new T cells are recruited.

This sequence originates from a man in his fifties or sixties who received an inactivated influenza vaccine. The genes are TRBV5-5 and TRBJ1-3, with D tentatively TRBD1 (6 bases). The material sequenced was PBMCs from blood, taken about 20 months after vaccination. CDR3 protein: CASSLTGTPGNTIYF. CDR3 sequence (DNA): TGTGCCAGCAGCTTGACAGGGACCCCCGGAAACACCATATATTTT.